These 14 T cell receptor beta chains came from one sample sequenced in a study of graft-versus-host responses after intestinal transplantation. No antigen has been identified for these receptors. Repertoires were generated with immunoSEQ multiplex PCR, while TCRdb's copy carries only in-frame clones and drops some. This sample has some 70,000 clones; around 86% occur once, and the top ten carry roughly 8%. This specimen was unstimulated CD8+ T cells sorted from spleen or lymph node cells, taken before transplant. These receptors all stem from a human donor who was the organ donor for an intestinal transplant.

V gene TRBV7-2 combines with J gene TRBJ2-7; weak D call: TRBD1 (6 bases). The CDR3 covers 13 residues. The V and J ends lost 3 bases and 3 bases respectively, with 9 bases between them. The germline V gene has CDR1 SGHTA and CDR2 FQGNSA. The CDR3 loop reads CASSFGGSYEQYF. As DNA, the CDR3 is TGTGCCAGCAGCTTTGGGGGCAGCTACGAGCAGTACTTC.

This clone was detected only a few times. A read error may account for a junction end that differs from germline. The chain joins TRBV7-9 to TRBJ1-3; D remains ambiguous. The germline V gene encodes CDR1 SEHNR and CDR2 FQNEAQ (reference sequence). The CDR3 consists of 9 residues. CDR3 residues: CASSSPPVF. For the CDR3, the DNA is TGTGCCAGCAGCTCACCCCCCGTTTTT.

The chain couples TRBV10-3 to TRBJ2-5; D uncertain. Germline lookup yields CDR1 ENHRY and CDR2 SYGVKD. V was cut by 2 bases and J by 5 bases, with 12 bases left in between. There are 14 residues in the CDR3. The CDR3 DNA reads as TGTGCCATCAGTGAGGGCCCAGAAGGGGAGACCCAGTACTTC. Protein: CAISEGPEGETQYF.

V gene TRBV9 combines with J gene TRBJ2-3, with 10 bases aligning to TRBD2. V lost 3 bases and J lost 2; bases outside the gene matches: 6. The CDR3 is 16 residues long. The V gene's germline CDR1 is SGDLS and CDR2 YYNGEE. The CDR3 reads CASSGKRGGLTDTQYF. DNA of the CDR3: TGTGCCAGCAGCGGGAAGCGGGGGGGCCTCACAGATACGCAGTATTTT.

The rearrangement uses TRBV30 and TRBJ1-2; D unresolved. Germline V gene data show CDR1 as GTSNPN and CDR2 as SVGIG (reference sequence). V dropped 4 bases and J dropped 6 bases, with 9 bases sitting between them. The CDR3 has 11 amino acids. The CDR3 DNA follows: TGTGCCTGGATGTGGACGCATGGCTACACCTTC. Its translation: CAWMWTHGYTF.

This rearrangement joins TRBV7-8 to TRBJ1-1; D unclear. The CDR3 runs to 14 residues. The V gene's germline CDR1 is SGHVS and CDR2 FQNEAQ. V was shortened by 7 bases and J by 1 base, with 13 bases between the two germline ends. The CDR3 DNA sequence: TGTGCCAGCACCGAGGTAACAGCGAACACTGAAGCTTTCTTT. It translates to CASTEVTANTEAFF.

DNA for the CDR3: TGTGCCTGGACGGGACAGACTCTTTTAGGCACTGAAGCTTTCTTT. Encoded protein: CAWTGQTLLGTEAFF. The chain recombines TRBV30 with TRBJ1-1; 7 bases agree with TRBD1. CDR1 and CDR2 (germline): GTSNPN, SVGIG (reference sequence). The CDR3 is 15 residues long. V shed 4 bases and J 4 bases; nucleotides not matched to a gene: 12.

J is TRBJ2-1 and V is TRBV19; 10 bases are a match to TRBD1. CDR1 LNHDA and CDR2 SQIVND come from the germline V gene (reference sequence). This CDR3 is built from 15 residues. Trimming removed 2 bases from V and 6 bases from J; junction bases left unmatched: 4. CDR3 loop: CASSISGTGANEQFF. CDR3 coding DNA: TGTGCCAGTAGTATATCAGGGACAGGGGCCAATGAGCAGTTCTTC.

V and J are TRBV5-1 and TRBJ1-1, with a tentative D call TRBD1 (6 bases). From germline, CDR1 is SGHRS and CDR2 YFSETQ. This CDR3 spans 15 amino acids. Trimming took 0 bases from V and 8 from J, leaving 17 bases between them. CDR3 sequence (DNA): TGCGCCAGCAGCTTGGCTGCTCTAGGCAGGGGAGAAGCTTTCTTT. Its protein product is CASSLAALGRGEAFF.

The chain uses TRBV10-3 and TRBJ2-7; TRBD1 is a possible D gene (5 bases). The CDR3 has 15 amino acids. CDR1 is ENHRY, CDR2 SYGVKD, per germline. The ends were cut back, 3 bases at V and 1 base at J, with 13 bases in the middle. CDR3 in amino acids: CAISDGQGSSYEQYF. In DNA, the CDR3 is TGTGCCATCAGTGATGGGCAGGGATCGTCCTACGAGCAGTACTTC.

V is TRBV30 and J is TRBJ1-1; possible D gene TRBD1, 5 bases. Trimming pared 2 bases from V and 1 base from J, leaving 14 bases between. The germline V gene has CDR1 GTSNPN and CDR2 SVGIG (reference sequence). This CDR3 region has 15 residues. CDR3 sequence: CAWSPLGVGNTEAFF. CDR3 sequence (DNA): TGTGCCTGGAGTCCGTTGGGGGTGGGGAACACTGAAGCTTTCTTT.

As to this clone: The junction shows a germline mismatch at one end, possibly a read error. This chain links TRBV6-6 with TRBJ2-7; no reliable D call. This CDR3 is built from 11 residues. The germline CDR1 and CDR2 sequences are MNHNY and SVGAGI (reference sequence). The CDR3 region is CASSHSYEQYF. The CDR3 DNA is TGTGCCAGCAGTCACTCCTACGAGCAGTACTTC.

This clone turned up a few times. The DNA for the CDR3 is TGTGCCAGCAGCCTCCCGGACGGACGCCTAGGTCAGCCCCAGCATTTT. The encoded protein is CASSLPDGRLGQPQHF. The gene calls are TRBV28 and TRBJ1-5; D is unclear. The germline CDR1 and CDR2 sequences are MDHEN and SYDVKM. The CDR3 is made up of 16 amino acids. The V and J ends lost 6 bases and 6 bases respectively, with 21 bases between them. The full variable domain, with the rest looked up from reference TRBV28 and TRBJ1-5, is DVKVTQSSRYLVKRTGEKVFLECVQDMDHENMFWYRQDPGLGLRLIYFSYDVKMKEKGDIPEGYSVSREKKERFSLILESASTNQTSMYLCASSLPDGRLGQPQHFGDGTRLSIL.

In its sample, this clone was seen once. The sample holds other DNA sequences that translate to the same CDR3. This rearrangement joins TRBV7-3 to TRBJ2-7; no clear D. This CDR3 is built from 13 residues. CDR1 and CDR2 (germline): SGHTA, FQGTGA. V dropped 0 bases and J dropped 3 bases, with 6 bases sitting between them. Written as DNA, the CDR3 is TGTGCCAGCAGCTTAACGTTGGGCTACGAGCAGTACTTC. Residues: CASSLTLGYEQYF.